The present T cell receptor beta chain was sequenced within a study of shared clonotypes between healthy human individuals. Deletions cut 0 bases from V and 9 bases from J, with 16 bases between. The CDR3 loop spans 15 amino acids. CDR1 is SGHRS and CDR2 is YFSETQ in the germline V gene. Of note for this clone: As yet, its antigen is unknown.

The table came from immunoSEQ multiplex PCR; TCRdb's copy has only in-frame clones and leaves some out. Here the sample spans approximately 330,000 clones, around 79% being singletons. Findings and limits, study-wide: Expectations were that clonotype sharing among donors would be affected by sequencing depth. Clonotypes that were shared across a handful of donors made up approximately 5.1% of naive CD4 clonotypes.

This clonotype was obtained from a man aged 30-40 years in good health. The chain joins TRBV5-1 to TRBJ2-1; TRBD1 or TRBD2 may be the D gene (6 bases each). The sample consisted of memory CD4+ T cells sorted from blood. Indicated subset: CD45RA-negative fraction. The CDR3 sequence is CASSLEGGRLGEQFF. CDR3 in DNA: TGCGCCAGCAGCTTGGAGGGGGGCCGCCTGGGTGAGCAGTTCTTC.